This T cell receptor (beta chain) was identified during a study of cytomegalovirus exposure and HLA in healthy donors. Produced via immunoSEQ multiplex PCR; TCRdb's table is partial and in-frame only. This sample has about 120,000 clones, with about 96% found just once. To note about this clone: The antigen is not known.

Findings and caveats of the study: TCR sequences were mostly rare, though some public TCRs occurred in many donors. As confirmed in vitro, a few CMV-associated chains were specific for CMV antigens. Among TCR beta chains, those listed as cytomegalovirus-associated numbered around 160.

This receptor was taken from a man between 18 and 35 years old in good health and CMV-seronegative. The sequenced sample was PBMCs.

The CDR3: CASSPPTSVDYEQYF. As DNA, the CDR3 is TGTGCCAGCAGCCCGCCGACTAGCGTGGACTACGAGCAGTACTTC. The chain employs TRBV11-2 and TRBJ2-7; TRBD2 aligns across 8 bases. With 5 bases clipped from V and 3 bases from J, the junction kept 9 bases outside the gene matches. CDR1 is SGHAT, CDR2 FQNNGV, per germline. CDR3 length: 15 residues. The entire variable domain, with the rest obtained from reference TRBV11-2 and TRBJ2-7, is as follows: EAGVAQSPRYKIIEKRQSVAFWCNPISGHATLYWYQQILGQGPKLLIQFQNNGVVDDSQLPKDRFSAERLKGVDSTLKIQPAKLEDSAVYLCASSPPTSVDYEQYFGPGTRLTVT.